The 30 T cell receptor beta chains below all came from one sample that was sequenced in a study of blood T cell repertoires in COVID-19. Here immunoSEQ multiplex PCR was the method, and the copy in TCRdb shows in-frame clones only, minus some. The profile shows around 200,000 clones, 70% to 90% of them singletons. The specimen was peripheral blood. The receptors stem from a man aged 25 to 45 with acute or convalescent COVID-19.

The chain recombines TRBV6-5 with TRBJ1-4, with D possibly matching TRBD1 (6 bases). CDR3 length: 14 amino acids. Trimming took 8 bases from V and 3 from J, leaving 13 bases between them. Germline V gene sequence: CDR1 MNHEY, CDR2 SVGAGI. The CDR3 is CASSQGTSNEKLFF. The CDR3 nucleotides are TGTGCCAGCTCCCAGGGGACCTCTAATGAAAAACTGTTTTTT.

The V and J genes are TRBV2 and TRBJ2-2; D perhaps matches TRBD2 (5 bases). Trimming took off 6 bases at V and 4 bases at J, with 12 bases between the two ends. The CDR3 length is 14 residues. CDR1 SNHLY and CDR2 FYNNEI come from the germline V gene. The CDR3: CASRVEGSTGELFF. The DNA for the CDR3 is TGTGCCAGCAGAGTTGAGGGAAGCACCGGGGAGCTGTTTTTT.

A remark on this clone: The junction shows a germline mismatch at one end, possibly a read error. The CDR3: CASSREGHYEQYF. CDR3 in DNA: TGTGCCAGCAGCAGGGAGGGCCATTACGAGCAGTACTTC. The rearrangement links TRBV15 to TRBJ2-7, with 7 bases that match TRBD2. This CDR3 has 13 residues. Germline values: CDR1 LNHNV, CDR2 YYDKDF (reference sequence).

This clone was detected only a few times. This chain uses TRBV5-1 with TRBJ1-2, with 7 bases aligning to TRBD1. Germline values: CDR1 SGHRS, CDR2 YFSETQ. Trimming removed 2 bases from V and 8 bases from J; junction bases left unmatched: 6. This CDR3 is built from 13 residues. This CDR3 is CASSFTNRGGYTF. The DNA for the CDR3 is TGCGCCAGCAGCTTTACGAACAGGGGCGGCTACACCTTC.

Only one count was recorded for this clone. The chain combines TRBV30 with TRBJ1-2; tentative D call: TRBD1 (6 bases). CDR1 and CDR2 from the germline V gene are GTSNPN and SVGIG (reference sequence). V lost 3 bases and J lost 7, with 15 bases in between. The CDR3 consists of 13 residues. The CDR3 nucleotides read TGTGCCTGGAGCCCGTTGGGGGCCGGTGGCTACACCTTC. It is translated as CAWSPLGAGGYTF.

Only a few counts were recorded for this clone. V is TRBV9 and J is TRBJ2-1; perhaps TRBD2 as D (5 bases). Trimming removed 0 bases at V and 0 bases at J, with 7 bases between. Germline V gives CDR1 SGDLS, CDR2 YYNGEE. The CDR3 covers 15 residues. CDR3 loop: CASSVGGDSYNEQFF. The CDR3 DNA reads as TGTGCCAGCAGCGTAGGGGGAGACTCCTACAATGAGCAGTTCTTC.

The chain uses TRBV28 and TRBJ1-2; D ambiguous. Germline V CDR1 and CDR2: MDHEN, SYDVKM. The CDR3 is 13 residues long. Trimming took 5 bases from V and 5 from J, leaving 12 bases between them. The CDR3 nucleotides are TGTGCCAGCAGTGCCCCGTCGGGTTATGGCTACACCTTC. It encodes CASSAPSGYGYTF.

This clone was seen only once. The CDR3 region is CASLGPGELFF. CDR3 DNA: TGTGCCAGCTTGGGGCCCGGGGAGCTGTTTTTT. J is TRBJ2-2 and V is TRBV18; TRBD1 might be the D (5 bases). The V gene's germline CDR1 is KGHSH and CDR2 LQKENI. The CDR3 runs to 11 residues. Deletions cut 7 bases from V and 6 bases from J, with 6 bases between. Using reference TRBV18 and TRBJ2-2 for the parts outside the CDR3, the full variable domain is NAGVMQNPRHLVRRRGQEARLRCSPMKGHSHVYWYRQLPEEGLKFMVYLQKENIIDESGMPKERFSAEFPKEGPSILRIQQVVRGDSAAYFCASLGPGELFFGEGSRLTVL.

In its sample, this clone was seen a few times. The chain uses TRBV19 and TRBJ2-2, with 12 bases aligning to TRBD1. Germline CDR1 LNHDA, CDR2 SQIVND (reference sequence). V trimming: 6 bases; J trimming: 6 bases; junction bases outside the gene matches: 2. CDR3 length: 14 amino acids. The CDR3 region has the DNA TGTGCCAGTAGGGGACAGGGGGCCCCCGGGGAGCTGTTTTTT. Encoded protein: CASRGQGAPGELFF.

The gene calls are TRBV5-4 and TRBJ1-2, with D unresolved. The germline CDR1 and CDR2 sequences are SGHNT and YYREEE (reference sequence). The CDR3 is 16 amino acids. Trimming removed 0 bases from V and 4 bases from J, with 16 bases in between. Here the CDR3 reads CASSLGAGYDGYGYTF. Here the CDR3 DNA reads TGTGCCAGCAGCTTGGGTGCCGGTTACGATGGCTATGGCTACACCTTC.

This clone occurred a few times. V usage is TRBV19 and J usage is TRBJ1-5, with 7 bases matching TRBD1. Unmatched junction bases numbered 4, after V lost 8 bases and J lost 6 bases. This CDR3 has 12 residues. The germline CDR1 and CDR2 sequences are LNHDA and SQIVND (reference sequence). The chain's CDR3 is CASRQGSQPQHF. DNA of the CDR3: TGTGCCAGTCGACAGGGCAGTCAGCCCCAGCATTTT.

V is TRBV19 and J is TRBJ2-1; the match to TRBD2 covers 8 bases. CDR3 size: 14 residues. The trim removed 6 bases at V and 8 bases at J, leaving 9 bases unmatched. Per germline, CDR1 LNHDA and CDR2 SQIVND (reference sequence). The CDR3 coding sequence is TGTGCCAGTAGCCAAGCGGGGGCTCGGGATGAGCAGTTCTTC. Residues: CASSQAGARDEQFF.

The CDR3 region is CASSLGQLNEKLFF. DNA of the CDR3: TGTGCCAGCAGCCTGGGACAGCTTAATGAAAAACTGTTTTTT. J is TRBJ1-4 and V is TRBV6-1; 7 bases line up with TRBD1. Unmatched junction bases numbered 5, after V lost 6 bases and J lost 4 bases. CDR1 and CDR2 (germline): MNHNS, SASEGT. The CDR3 covers 14 residues.

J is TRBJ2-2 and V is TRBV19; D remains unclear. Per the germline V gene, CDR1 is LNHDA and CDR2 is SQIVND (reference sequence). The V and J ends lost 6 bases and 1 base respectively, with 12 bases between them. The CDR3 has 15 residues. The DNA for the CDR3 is TGTGCCAGTAGCGACATCAGGAAGAACACCGGGGAGCTGTTTTTT. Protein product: CASSDIRKNTGELFF.

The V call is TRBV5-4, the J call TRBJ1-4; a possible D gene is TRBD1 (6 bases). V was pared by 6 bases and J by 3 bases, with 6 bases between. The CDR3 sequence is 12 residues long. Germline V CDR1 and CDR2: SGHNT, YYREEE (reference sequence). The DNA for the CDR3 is TGTGCCAGCAAGGGGGCTAATGAAAAACTGTTTTTT. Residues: CASKGANEKLFF.

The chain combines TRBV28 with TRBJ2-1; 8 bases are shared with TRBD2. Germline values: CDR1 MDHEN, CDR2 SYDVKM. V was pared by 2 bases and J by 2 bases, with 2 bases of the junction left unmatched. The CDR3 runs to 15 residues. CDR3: CASSLSSGAYNEQFF. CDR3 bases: TGTGCCAGCAGTTTAAGTAGCGGGGCCTACAATGAGCAGTTCTTC. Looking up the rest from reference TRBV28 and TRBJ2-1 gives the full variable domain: DVKVTQSSRYLVKRTGEKVFLECVQDMDHENMFWYRQDPGLGLRLIYFSYDVKMKEKGDIPEGYSVSREKKERFSLILESASTNQTSMYLCASSLSSGAYNEQFFGPGTRLTVL.

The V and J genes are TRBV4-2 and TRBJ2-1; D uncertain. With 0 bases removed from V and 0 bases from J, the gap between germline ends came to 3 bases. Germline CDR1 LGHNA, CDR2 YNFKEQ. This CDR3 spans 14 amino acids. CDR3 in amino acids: CASSQDNSYNEQFF. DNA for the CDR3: TGTGCCAGCAGCCAAGACAACTCCTACAATGAGCAGTTCTTC.

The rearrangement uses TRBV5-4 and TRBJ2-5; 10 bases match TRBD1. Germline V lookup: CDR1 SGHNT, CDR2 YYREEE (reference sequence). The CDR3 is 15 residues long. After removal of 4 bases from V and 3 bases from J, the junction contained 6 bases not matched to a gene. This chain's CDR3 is CASSQGQGREETQYF. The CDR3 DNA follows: TGTGCCAGCAGCCAGGGACAGGGGCGAGAAGAGACCCAGTACTTC.

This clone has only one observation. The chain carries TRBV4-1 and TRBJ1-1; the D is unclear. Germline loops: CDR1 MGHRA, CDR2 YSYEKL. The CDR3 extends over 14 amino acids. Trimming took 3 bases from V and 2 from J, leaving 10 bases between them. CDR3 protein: CASSHRALNTEAFF. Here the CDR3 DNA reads TGCGCCAGCAGCCACAGAGCACTAAACACTGAAGCTTTCTTT.

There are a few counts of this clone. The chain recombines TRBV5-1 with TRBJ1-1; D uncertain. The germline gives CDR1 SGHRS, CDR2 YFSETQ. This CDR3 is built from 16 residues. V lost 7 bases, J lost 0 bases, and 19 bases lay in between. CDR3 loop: CASFGEPNSLNTEAFF. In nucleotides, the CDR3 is TGCGCCAGCTTCGGGGAGCCTAACTCTCTGAACACTGAAGCTTTCTTT. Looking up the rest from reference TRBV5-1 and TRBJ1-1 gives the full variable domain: KAGVTQTPRYLIKTRGQQVTLSCSPISGHRSVSWYQQTPGQGLQFLFEYFSETQRNKGNFPGRFSGRQFSNSRSEMNVSTLELGDSALYLCASFGEPNSLNTEAFFGQGTRLTVV.

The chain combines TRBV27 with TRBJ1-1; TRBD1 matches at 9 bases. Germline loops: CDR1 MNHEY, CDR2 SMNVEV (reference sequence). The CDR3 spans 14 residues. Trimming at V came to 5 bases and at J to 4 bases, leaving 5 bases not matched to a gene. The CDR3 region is CASSPQTGGTEAFF. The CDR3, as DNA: TGTGCCAGCAGTCCGCAGACAGGGGGCACTGAAGCTTTCTTT.

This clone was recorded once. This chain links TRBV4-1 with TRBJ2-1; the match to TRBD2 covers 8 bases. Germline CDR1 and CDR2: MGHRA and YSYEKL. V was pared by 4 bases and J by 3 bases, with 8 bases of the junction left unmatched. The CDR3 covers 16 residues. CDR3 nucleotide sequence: TGCGCCAGCAGCCGAGCGGCTAGCGGGCACTACAATGAGCAGTTCTTC. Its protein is CASSRAASGHYNEQFF.

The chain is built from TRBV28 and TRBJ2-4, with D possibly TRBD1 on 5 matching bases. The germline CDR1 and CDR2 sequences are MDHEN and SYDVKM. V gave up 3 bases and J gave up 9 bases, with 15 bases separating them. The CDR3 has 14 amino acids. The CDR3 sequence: CASSLLGPAAIQYF. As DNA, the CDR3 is TGTGCCAGCAGTTTGTTGGGGCCGGCCGCCATTCAGTACTTC.

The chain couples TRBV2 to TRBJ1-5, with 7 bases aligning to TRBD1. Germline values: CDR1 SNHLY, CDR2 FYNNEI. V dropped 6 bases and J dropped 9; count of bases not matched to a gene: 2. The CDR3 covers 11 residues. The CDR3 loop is CASRAGGPQHF. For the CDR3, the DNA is TGTGCCAGCAGAGCAGGGGGGCCCCAGCATTTT. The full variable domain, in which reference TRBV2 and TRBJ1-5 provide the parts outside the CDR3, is EPEVTQTPSHQVTQMGQEVILRCVPISNHLYFYWYRQILGQKVEFLVSFYNNEISEKSEIFDDQFSVERPDGSNFTLKIRSTKLEDSAMYFCASRAGGPQHFGDGTRLSIL.

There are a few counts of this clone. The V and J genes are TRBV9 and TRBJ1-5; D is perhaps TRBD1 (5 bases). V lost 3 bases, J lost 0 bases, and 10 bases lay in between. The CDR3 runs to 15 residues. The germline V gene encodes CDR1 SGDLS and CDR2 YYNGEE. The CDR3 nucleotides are TGTGCCAGCAGCGCGGGGGACGATAGCAATCAGCCCCAGCATTTT. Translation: CASSAGDDSNQPQHF.

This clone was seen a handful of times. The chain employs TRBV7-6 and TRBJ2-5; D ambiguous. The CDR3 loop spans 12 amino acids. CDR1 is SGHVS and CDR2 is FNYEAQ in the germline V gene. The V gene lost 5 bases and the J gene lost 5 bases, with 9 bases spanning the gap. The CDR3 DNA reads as TGTGCCAGCAGCCCTCAGAGGGAGACCCAGTACTTC. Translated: CASSPQRETQYF.

DNA of the CDR3: TGTGCCAGCAGCCCCACCTTGGGTCGGGATGAGCAGTTCTTC. Translated: CASSPTLGRDEQFF. The chain has TRBV6-2 or TRBV6-3 and TRBJ2-1; the D is unclear. Germline V gene data show CDR1 as MNHEY and CDR2 as SVGEGT. The CDR3 contains 14 residues. V lost 6 bases to trimming and J lost 8 bases, with 17 bases between them.

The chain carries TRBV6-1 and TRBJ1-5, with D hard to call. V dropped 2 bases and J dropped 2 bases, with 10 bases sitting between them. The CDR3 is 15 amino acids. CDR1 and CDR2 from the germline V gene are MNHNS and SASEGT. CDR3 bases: TGTGCCAGCAGTGAATCCTTATTCGGCAATCAGCCCCAGCATTTT. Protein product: CASSESLFGNQPQHF.

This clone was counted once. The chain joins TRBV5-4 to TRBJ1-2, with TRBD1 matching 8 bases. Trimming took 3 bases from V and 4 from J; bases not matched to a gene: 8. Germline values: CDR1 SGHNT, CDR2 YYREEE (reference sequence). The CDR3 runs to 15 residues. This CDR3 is CASSSSRTGTYGYTF. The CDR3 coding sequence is TGTGCCAGCAGCTCCTCCCGGACAGGGACCTATGGCTACACCTTC.

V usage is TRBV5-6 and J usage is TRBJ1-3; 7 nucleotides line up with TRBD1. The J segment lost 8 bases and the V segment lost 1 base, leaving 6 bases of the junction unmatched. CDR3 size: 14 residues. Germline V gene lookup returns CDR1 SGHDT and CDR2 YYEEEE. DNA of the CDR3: TGTGCCAGCAGCTTGTTCGACAGGGCAGACACCATATATTTT. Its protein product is CASSLFDRADTIYF.